Listed below are T cell receptor beta chains from one sample, sequenced in a study of cytomegalovirus exposure and HLA in healthy donors. Profiling relied on immunoSEQ multiplex PCR, and the TCRdb table lists in-frame clones only, not all of them. The table shows approximately 110,000 clones, with about 64% occurring only once. The sequencing input was PBMCs. Receptor source: a young man in good health and CMV-seropositive. The CDR3 runs from the conserved cysteine through the conserved F or W. D genes are given only for firm matches. The size field is filled for only some rows; it gives once, few, many or a size class.

TRBV10-2	TRBJ1-5	TRBD1	-	CASSLDRVQPQHF	TGCGCCAGCAGCCTAGACAGGGTTCAGCCCCAGCATTTT
TRBV18	TRBJ1-1	-	-	CASSPSRGWTEAFF	TGTGCCAGCTCACCTTCGCGGGGATGGACTGAAGCTTTCTTT
TRBV10-3	TRBJ2-1	-	few	CAITPGEYNEQFF	TGTGCCATCACCCCGGGGGAATACAATGAGCAGTTCTTC
TRBV5-1	TRBJ2-1	-	once	CASSLTSFDEQFF	TGCGCCAGCAGTCTAACTAGCTTCGATGAGCAGTTCTTC
TRBV5-6	TRBJ1-1	-	-	CASSRPGARGTEAFF	TGTGCCAGCAGCCGACCAGGGGCGAGGGGGACTGAAGCTTTCTTT
TRBV18	TRBJ1-2	TRBD1	-	CASSPTGDPAVHYGYTF	TGTGCCAGCTCACCGACAGGGGACCCGGCTGTTCACTATGGCTACACCTTC
TRBV10-1	TRBJ2-2	-	-	CASSATRTGELFF	TGCGCCAGCAGCGCGACTCGGACCGGGGAGCTGTTTTTT
TRBV7-9	TRBJ2-5	-	-	CASSLGGGTLETQYF	TGTGCCAGCAGCTTAGGAGGAGGAACACTGGAGACCCAGTACTTC
TRBV2	TRBJ1-5	TRBD1	few	CASMDRGSNQPQHF	TGTGCCAGCATGGACAGGGGGTCCAATCAGCCCCAGCATTTT
TRBV6-1	TRBJ2-3	-	-	CASSEWGRGSADTQYF	TGTGCCAGCAGTGAATGGGGGCGAGGGAGCGCAGATACGCAGTATTTT
TRBV7-3	TRBJ2-1	TRBD2	-	CASSSGGTGEQFF	TGTGCCAGCAGCTCGGGGGGGACGGGTGAGCAGTTCTTC